Detailed here is one T cell receptor beta chain. The data are from a study of CXCR3-negative and CXCR3-positive naive CD8 T cells. Looking at the study overall: The libraries together contributed about 135 million TRB reads, each supplying about 1.5 +/- 0.3 million.

Through 5' RACE with UMI labels, the TRB cDNA libraries were prepared. After re-calling the 5' RACE reads, TCRdb lists one entry per CDR3 protein, DNA absent. The table gives about 62,000 distinct CDR3 sequences; the top ten clones make up about 4.5% of it. This CDR3 is built from 13 residues. Germline V CDR1 and CDR2: SGHVS, FNYEAQ. The clonotype comes from a human donor in good health. Some clones in this sample may be carry-over from other donors' samples. The sequencing sample was made of naive CXCR3- CD8+ T cells from blood. Subset denoted: CD45RO-CCR7+CD27+CD95- naive CD8+ T cells lacking CXCR3 (TNR3-). The chain links TRBV7-6 to TRBJ2-1. This CDR3 is CASSLNSLDEQFF.